The T cell receptor (beta chain) described here comes from a study of tissue T cells after allogeneic stem cell transplantation (dated by TCRdb to the early 2020s). Broadly, across the study: The study profiled TCR beta repertoires across many tissues from research autopsies of patients with and without GVHD, plus mouse models of GVHD. On the human side, the study was prospective and observational, with no blinding or randomization.

Explained via the paper, the time point label denotes: mouse harvest day 14 after allogeneic transplant. Each mouse graft, delivered by tail vein injection, combined 10^6 splenic CD5+ T cells with 10^7 T-cell-depleted bone marrow cells. Mouse GVHD was modeled in a major MHC-mismatch B6 (H2b) into BALB/c (H2d) model, with tissues profiled at day 7 or 14. Mouse tissues and retro-orbital blood were harvested on day 7 or 14 post-transplant using separate sterile tools per animal; livers were flushed beforehand. Before genomic DNA isolation with the DNeasy Blood & Tissue Kit, mouse tissues were minced with razor blades in buffered saline. Comment on this clone: The specificity of this receptor is unknown. Being a mouse receptor, it is described with mouse gene labels and germline sequences. The read ends 1 residue shy of where the CDR3 ends; the end is completed using the germline J gene.

Study-wide findings and limitations: Only a few T cell clones appeared in more than one patient, yet motif-based clustering showed tissue-specific repertoire signatures that were shared between patients. In both patients and mice, only a limited portion of the TCR repertoire detected in tissues was captured by blood and spleen T cells. The study did not determine which tissue TCRs were alloreactive or antigen-specific, and some clones might have been persisting host cells. Sampling depth was acknowledged as a limitation, and the patient cohort was both small and clinically heterogeneous. Within patients, how anatomically similar tissues were was a major factor shaping TCR repertoire composition, regardless of disease or transplant status.

Library prep was done by the immunoSEQ multiplex PCR assay. Adaptive Biotechnologies performed TCRbeta CDR3 sequencing at survey depth and reported CDR3 sequences, V/J genes, productive frequency, and template counts. Amplification of TCR beta CDR3 regions started from genomic DNA instead of RNA. Concerning the study's data processing: Jensen-Shannon divergence was used to quantify pairwise repertoire overlap between tissues, with a value of 1 indicating complete divergence and a value of 0 indicating identical repertoires. Tissues were clustered by single-linkage agglomerative hierarchical clustering of pairwise JSD values, and the clustering results were displayed as dendrograms. All patient samples were analyzed with GLIPH2 using simulation_depth 1000, kmer_min_depth 3 and cdr3_length_cutoff 8, and only groups containing more than two unique CDR3s were kept. A standardized tissue-overlap score was generated by extrapolating Jaccard GLIPH-group overlap across patients to a standard repertoire size of 1000 clones. To look at how diversity was associated with clinical or experimental variables, linear mixed-effect models were used, with tissue treated as a fixed effect and individual treated as a random effect. TCRdb's version of the immuneACCESS table is confined to in-frame rearrangements and falls short of the full clone set. An unresolved V gene accounts for under half of the shortfall where checked; the remainder is of unknown origin. V, J and clone size were drawn from that table, and D and trimming were deduced from the DNA. The sample profile shows around 3,200 clones; approximately 48% of them were found once. The ten largest account for approximately 32% of the sample.

The CDR3 contains 13 residues, cysteine and phenylalanine counted. Sequencing covers 36 bases of the CDR3, shown here with the frame starting at base 1. The germline V gene encodes CDR1 NSQYPW and CDR2 LRSPGD (reference sequence). V was cut back by 5 bases and J by 3 bases, leaving a gap of 10 bases between them. Sequencing used gut tissue. This TCR was sampled from a female BALB/c mouse given C57BL/6 T cells with graft-versus-host disease after an allogeneic hematopoietic cell transplant. The chain is assembled from TRBV1 and TRBJ1-1; matching of 5 bases hints at TRBD1 as the D gene. The CDR3 protein: CTCSPGGDTEVFF. The part of the CDR3 DNA that was read is TGCACCTGCAGTCCAGGAGGGGACACAGAAGTCTTC.